This T cell receptor (beta chain) was documented in a study of blood T cell repertoires in COVID-19. About the study: Samples of COVID-19 (acute and convalescent) were obtained from the United States, Italy and Spain. Sources were T cells, B-cell-depleted T cells, or PBMCs; the material itself was cDNA or gDNA.

As handled by the study authors: Using reference gene primer amplification, nucleated cell counts were estimated. Sequencing was performed with immunoSEQ multiplex PCR; in TCRdb, only in-frame clones are kept and a portion is missing. D and trimming come from the DNA, and the V and J calls and clone size come from that table. The sample records roughly 250,000 clones, around 87% being singletons. Germline values: CDR1 SGHVS, CDR2 FQNEAQ. CDR3 length: 15 residues. The germline V and J ends were trimmed by 5 bases and 1 base, with 12 bases remaining between them. The material sequenced was peripheral blood. This receptor was obtained from a man between 60 and 70 years old who had recovered from COVID-19. V is TRBV7-8 and J is TRBJ1-3; D perhaps matches TRBD1 (5 bases). The CDR3 here is CASSPTGRSGNTIYF. The CDR3 DNA sequence: TGTGCCAGCAGCCCAACAGGCCGGTCTGGAAACACCATATATTTT.